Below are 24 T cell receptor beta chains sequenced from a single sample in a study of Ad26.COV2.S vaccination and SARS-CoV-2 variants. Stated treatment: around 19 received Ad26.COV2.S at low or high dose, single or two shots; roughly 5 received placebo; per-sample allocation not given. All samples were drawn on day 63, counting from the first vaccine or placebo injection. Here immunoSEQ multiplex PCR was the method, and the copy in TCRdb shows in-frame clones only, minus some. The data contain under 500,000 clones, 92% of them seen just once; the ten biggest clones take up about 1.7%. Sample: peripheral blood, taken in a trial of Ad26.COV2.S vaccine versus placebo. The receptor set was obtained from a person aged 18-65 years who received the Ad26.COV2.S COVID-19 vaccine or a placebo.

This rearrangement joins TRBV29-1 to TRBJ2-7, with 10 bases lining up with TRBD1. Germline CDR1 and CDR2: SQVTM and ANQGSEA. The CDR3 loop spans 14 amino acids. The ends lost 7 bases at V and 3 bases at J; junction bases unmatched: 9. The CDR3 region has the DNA TGCAGCGCAGTCCCCGGGACAGGGGTCTACGAGCAGTACTTC. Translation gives CSAVPGTGVYEQYF.

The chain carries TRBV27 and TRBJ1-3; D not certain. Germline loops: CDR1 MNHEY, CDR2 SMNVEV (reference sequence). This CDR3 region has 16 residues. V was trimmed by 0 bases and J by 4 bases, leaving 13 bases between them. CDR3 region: CASSLSYGESGNTIYF. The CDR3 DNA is TGTGCCAGCAGTTTATCGTACGGGGAGAGCGGAAACACCATATATTTT.

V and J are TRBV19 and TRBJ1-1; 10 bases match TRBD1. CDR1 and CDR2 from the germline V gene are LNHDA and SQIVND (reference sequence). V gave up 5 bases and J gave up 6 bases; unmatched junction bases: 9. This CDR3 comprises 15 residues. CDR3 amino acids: CASSLIGTGVPEAFF. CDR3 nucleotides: TGTGCCAGTAGTCTGATTGGGACAGGGGTTCCTGAAGCTTTCTTT.

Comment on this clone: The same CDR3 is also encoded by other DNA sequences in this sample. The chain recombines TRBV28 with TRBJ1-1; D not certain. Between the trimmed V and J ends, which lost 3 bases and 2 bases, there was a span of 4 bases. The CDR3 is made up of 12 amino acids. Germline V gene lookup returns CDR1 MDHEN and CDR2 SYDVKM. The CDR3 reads CASSLRNTEAFF. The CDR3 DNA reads TGTGCCAGCAGTTTGCGTAACACTGAAGCTTTCTTT.

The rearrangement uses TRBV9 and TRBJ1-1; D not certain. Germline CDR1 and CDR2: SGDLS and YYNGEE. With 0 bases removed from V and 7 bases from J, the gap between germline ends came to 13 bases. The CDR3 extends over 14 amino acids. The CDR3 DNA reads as TGTGCCAGCAGCGTAGCAGTTGGAAATGGTGAAGCTTTCTTT. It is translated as CASSVAVGNGEAFF.

CDR3 amino acids: CASSEWTGKSYEQYF. In nucleotides, the CDR3 is TGTGCCAGCAGTGAATGGACAGGGAAAAGCTACGAGCAGTACTTC. This chain connects TRBV2 to TRBJ2-7, with 8 bases that match TRBD1. The CDR3 is 15 amino acids. CDR1 and CDR2 (germline): SNHLY, FYNNEI. V lost 2 bases, J lost 3 bases, and 6 bases stayed unmatched. Based on the CDR3 plus reference TRBV2 and TRBJ2-7, the full variable domain is EPEVTQTPSHQVTQMGQEVILRCVPISNHLYFYWYRQILGQKVEFLVSFYNNEISEKSEIFDDQFSVERPDGSNFTLKIRSTKLEDSAMYFCASSEWTGKSYEQYFGPGTRLTVT.

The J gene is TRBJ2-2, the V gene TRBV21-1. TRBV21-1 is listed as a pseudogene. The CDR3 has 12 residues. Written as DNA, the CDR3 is TGTGCCAGCAGCAGGGGTTACGGGGAGCTGTTTTTT. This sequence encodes CASSRGYGELFF.

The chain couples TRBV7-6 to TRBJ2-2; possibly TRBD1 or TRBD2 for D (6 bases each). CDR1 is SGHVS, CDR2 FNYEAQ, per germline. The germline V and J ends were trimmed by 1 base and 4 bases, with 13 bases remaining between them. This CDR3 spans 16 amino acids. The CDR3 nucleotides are TGTGCCAGCAGCTTAGTCCCGGGGGCCTCCACCGGGGAGCTGTTTTTT. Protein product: CASSLVPGASTGELFF.

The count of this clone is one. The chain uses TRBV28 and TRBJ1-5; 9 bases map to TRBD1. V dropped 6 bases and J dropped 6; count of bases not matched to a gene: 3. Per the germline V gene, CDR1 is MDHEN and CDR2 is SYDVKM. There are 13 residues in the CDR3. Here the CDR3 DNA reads TGTGCCAGCAGGGGGGACAGGGCTCAGCCCCAGCATTTT. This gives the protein CASRGDRAQPQHF.

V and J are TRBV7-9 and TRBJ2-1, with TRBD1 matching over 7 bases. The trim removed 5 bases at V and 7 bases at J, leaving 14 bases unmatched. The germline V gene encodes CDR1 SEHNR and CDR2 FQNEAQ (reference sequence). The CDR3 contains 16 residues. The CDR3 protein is CASSPVEGASWNEQFF. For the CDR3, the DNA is TGTGCCAGCAGCCCCGTTGAGGGGGCCTCTTGGAATGAGCAGTTCTTC.

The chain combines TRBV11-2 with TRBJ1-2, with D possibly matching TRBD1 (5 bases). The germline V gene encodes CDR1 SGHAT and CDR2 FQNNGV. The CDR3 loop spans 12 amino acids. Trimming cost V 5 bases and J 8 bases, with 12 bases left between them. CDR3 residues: CASSRGGSGYTF. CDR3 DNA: TGTGCCAGCAGCCGGGGGGGGAGCGGCTACACCTTC.

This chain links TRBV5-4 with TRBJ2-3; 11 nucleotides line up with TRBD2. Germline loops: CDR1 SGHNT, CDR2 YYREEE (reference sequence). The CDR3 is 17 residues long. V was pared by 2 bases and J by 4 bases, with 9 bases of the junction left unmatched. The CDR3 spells CASSFGLAGRLPDTQYF. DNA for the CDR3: TGTGCCAGCAGCTTTGGACTAGCGGGTCGTCTACCAGATACGCAGTATTTT. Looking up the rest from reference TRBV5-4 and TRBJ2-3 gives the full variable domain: ETGVTQSPTHLIKTRGQQVTLRCSSQSGHNTVSWYQQALGQGPQFIFQYYREEENGRGNFPPRFSGLQFPNYSSELNVNALELDDSALYLCASSFGLAGRLPDTQYFGPGTRLTVL.

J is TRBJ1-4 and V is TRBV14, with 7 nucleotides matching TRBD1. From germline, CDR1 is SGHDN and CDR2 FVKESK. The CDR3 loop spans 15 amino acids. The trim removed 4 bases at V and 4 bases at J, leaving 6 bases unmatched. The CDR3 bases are TGTGCCAGCAGCCTAAGACAGGGCCTTAATGAAAAACTGTTTTTT. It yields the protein CASSLRQGLNEKLFF. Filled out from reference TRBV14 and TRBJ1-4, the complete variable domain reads EAGVTQFPSHSVIEKGQTVTLRCDPISGHDNLYWYRRVMGKEIKFLLHFVKESKQDESGMPNNRFLAERTGGTYSTLKVQPAELEDSGVYFCASSLRQGLNEKLFFGSGTQLSVL.

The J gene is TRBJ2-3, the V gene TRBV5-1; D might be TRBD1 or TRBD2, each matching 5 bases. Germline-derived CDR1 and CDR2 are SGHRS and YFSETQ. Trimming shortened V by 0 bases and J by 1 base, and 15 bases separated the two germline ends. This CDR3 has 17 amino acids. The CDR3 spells CASSLAPWGSGTDTQYF. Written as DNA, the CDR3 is TGCGCCAGCAGCTTGGCCCCCTGGGGGAGCGGCACAGATACGCAGTATTTT.

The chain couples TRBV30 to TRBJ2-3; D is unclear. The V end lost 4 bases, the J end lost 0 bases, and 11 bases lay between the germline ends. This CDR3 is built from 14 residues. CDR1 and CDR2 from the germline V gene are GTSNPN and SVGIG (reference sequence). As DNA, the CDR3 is TGTGCCTGGACCAATCCAACTAGCACAGATACGCAGTATTTT. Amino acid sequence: CAWTNPTSTDTQYF.

DNA for the CDR3: TGTGCCAGCAGCCAAAGGGAGAATCAGCCCCAGCATTTT. Encoded protein: CASSQRENQPQHF. The gene calls are TRBV3-1 (or the pseudogene TRBV3-2) and TRBJ1-5; D call uncertain. The length of the CDR3 is 13 residues. Trimming took 2 bases from V and 4 from J, leaving 6 bases between them. From germline, CDR1 is LGHDT and CDR2 YNNKEL (reference sequence).

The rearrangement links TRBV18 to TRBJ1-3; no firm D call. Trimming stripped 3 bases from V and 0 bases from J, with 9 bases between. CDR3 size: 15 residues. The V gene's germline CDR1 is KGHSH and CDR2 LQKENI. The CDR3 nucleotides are TGTGCCAGCTCACCCACAGCGAGCTCTGGAAACACCATATATTTT. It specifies CASSPTASSGNTIYF. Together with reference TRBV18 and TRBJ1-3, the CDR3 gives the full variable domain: NAGVMQNPRHLVRRRGQEARLRCSPMKGHSHVYWYRQLPEEGLKFMVYLQKENIIDESGMPKERFSAEFPKEGPSILRIQQVVRGDSAAYFCASSPTASSGNTIYFGEGSWLTVV.

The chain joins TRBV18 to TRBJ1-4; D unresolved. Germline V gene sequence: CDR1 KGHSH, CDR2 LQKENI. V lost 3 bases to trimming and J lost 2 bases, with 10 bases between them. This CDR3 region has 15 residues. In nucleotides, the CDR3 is TGTGCCAGCTCACCCCTCCCCGTCACTAATGAAAAACTGTTTTTT. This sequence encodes CASSPLPVTNEKLFF. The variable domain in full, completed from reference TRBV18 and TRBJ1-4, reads NAGVMQNPRHLVRRRGQEARLRCSPMKGHSHVYWYRQLPEEGLKFMVYLQKENIIDESGMPKERFSAEFPKEGPSILRIQQVVRGDSAAYFCASSPLPVTNEKLFFGSGTQLSVL.

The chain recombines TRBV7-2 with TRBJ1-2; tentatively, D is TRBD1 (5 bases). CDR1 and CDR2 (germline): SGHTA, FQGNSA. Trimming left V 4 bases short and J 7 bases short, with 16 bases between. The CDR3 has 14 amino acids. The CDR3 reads CASSSKGPSPGYTF. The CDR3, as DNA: TGTGCCAGCAGCTCGAAGGGGCCCTCCCCTGGCTACACCTTC.

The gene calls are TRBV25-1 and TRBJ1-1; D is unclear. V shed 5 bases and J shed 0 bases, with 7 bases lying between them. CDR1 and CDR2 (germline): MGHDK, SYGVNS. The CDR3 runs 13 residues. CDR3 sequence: CASSYAMNTEAFF. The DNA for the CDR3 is TGTGCCAGCAGTTATGCTATGAACACTGAAGCTTTCTTT.

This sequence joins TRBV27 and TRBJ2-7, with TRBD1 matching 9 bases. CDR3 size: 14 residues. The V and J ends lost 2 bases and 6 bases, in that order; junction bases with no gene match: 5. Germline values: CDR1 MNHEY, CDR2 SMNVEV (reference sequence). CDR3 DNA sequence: TGTGCCAGCAGTTTAGGGACAGGGCAGTTCGAGCAGTACTTC. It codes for CASSLGTGQFEQYF.

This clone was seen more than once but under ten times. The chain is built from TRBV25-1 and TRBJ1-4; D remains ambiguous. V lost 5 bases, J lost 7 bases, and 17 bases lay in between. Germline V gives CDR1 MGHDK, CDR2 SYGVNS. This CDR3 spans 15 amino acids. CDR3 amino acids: CASSTPSQGREKLFF. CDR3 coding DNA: TGTGCCAGCAGTACCCCGAGTCAAGGACGTGAAAAACTGTTTTTT.

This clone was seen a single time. The CDR3 DNA is TGTGCCAGCTCACTTCTCCGACTCGACAGGACGAACACTGAAGCTTTCTTT. As protein: CASSLLRLDRTNTEAFF. This rearrangement joins TRBV2 to TRBJ1-1; maybe TRBD1 (6 bases). The germline CDR1 and CDR2 sequences are SNHLY and FYNNEI. Trimming pared 8 bases from V and 1 base from J, leaving 23 bases between. CDR3 size: 17 residues.

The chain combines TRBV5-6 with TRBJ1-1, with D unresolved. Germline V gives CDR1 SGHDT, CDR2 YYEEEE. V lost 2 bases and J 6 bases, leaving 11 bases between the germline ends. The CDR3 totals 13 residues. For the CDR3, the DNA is TGTGCCAGCAGCTTTAGGGAGGGCCCTGAAGCTTTCTTT. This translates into CASSFREGPEAFF.